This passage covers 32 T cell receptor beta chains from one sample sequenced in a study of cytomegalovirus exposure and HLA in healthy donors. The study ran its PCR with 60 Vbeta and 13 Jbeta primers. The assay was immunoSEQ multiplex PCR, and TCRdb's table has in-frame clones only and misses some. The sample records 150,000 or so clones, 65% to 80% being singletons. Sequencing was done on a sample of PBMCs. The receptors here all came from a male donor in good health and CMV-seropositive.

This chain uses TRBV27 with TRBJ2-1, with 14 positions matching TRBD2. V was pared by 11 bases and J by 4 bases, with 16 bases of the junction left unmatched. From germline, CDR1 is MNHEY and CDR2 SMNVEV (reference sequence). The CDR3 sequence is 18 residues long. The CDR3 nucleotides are TGTGCCGCATCGGGACTAGCGGGAGACCCCATGAGGTACAATGAGCAGTTCTTC. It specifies CAASGLAGDPMRYNEQFF.

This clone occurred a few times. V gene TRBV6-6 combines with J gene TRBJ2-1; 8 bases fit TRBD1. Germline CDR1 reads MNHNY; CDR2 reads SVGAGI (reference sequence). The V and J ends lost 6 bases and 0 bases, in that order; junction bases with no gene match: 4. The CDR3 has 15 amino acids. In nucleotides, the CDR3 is TGTGCCAGCAGGCGGACAGGGAACTCCTACAATGAGCAGTTCTTC. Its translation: CASRRTGNSYNEQFF.

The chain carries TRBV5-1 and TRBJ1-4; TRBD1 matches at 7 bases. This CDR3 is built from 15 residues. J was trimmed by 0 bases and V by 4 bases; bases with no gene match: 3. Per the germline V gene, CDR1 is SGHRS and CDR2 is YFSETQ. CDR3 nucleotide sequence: TGCGCCAGCAGCAACCAGGGGGCAACTAATGAAAAACTGTTTTTT. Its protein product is CASSNQGATNEKLFF.

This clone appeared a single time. The CDR3 sequence: CASSPGLAGQETQYF. The CDR3 nucleotides are TGTGCCAGCAGCCCTGGACTAGCGGGCCAAGAGACCCAGTACTTC. This rearrangement joins TRBV7-9 to TRBJ2-5, with 11 bases aligning to TRBD2. The J segment lost 1 base and the V segment lost 5 bases, leaving 3 bases of the junction unmatched. The CDR3 extends over 15 amino acids. Germline values: CDR1 SEHNR, CDR2 FQNEAQ (reference sequence).

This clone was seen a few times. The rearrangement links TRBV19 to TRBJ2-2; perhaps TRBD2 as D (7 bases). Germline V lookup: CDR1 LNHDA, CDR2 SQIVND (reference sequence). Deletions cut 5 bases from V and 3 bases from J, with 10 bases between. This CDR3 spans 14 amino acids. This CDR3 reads CASSRGADTGELFF. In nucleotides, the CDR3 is TGTGCCAGTAGTCGGGGGGCCGACACCGGGGAGCTGTTTTTT.

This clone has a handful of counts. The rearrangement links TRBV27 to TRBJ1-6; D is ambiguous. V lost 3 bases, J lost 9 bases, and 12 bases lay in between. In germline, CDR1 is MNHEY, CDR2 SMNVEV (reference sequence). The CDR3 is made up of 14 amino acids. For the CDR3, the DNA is TGTGCCAGCAGTTTCCAGGAAGGAACTTCACCCCTCCACTTT. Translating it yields CASSFQEGTSPLHF.

CDR3 sequence reads: CASSGYRVADTEAFF. CDR3 bases: TGTGCCAGCAGTGGGTACAGGGTGGCGGACACTGAAGCTTTCTTT. V usage is TRBV27 and J usage is TRBJ1-1; a weak D match, TRBD1 (6 bases). The CDR3 extends over 15 amino acids. Germline CDR1 is MNHEY and CDR2 is SMNVEV (reference sequence). V lost 5 bases, J lost 3 bases, and 16 bases lay in between.

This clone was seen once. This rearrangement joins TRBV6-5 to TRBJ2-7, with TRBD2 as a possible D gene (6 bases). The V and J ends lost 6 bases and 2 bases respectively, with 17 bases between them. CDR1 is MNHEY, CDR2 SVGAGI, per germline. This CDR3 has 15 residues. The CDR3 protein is CASSRGMTGAYEQYF. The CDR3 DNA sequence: TGTGCCAGCAGCCGGGGGATGACGGGGGCCTACGAGCAGTACTTC.

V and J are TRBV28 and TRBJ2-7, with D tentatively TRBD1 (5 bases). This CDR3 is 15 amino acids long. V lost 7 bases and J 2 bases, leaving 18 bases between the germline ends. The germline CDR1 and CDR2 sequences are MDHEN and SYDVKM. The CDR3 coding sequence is TGTGCCAGCACCCTGGGCCTACAAGGGGCCTACGAGCAGTACTTC. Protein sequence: CASTLGLQGAYEQYF. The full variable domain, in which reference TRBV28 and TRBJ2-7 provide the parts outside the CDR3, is DVKVTQSSRYLVKRTGEKVFLECVQDMDHENMFWYRQDPGLGLRLIYFSYDVKMKEKGDIPEGYSVSREKKERFSLILESASTNQTSMYLCASTLGLQGAYEQYFGPGTRLTVT.

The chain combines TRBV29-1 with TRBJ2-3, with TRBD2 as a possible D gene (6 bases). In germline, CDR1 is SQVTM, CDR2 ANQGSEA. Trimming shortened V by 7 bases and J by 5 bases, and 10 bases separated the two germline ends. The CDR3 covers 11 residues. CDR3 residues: CSGKEGDTQYF. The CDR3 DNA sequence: TGCAGCGGGAAGGAGGGAGATACGCAGTATTTT.

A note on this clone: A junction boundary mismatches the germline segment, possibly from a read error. CDR3 coding DNA: TGCGCCAGCAGCTTGTGGCGGGAGGGCTTATCCGGGGAGCTGCTTTTT. It is translated as CASSLWREGLSGELLF. The chain links TRBV5-1 to TRBJ2-2; 9 nucleotides match TRBD2. This CDR3 region has 16 residues. Germline V CDR1 and CDR2: SGHRS, YFSETQ.

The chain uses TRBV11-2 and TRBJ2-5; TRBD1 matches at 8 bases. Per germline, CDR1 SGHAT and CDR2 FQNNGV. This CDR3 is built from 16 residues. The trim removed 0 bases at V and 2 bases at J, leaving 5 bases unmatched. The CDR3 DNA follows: TGTGCCAGCAGCTTAGATTTAGGGACAGGACAAGAGACCCAGTACTTC. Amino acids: CASSLDLGTGQETQYF.

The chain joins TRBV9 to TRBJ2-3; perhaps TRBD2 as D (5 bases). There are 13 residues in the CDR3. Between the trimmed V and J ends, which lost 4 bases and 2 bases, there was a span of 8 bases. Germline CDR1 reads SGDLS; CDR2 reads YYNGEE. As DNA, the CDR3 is TGTGCCAGCAGCTTCGGGAACACAGATACGCAGTATTTT. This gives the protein CASSFGNTDTQYF.

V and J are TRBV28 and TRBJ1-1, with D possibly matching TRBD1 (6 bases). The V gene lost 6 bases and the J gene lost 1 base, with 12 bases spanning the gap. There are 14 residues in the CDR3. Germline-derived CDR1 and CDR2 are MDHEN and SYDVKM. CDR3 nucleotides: TGTGCCAGCAGAATAGGGGGTGGGAACACTGAAGCTTTCTTT. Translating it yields CASRIGGGNTEAFF.

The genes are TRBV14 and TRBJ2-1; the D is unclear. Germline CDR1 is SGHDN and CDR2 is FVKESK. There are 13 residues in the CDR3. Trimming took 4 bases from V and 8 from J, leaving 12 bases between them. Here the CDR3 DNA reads TGTGCCAGCAGCCCTTCCCCTTCTCATGAGCAGTTCTTC. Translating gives CASSPSPSHEQFF.

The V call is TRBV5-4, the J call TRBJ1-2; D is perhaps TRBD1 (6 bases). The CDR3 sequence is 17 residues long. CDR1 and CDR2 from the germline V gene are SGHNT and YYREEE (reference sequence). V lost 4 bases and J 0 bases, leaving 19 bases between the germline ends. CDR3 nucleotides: TGTGCCAGCAGCCCCCGGGGGGCCCCATTAGCTAACTATGGCTACACCTTC. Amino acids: CASSPRGAPLANYGYTF.

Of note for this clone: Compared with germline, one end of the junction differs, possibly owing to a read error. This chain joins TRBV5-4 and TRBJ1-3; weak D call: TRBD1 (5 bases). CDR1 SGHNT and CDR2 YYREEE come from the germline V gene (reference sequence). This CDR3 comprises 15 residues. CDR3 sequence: CAGSNSQGGGNTIYF. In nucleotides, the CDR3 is TGTGCCGGCAGCAACAGTCAGGGAGGTGGAAACACCATATATTTT.

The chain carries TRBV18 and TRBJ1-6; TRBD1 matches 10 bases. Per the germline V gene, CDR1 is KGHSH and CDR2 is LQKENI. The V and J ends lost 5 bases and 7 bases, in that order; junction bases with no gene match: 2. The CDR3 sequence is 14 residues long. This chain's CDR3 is CASSETGGNSPLHF. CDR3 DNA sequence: TGTGCCAGCTCAGAGACAGGGGGCAATTCACCCCTCCACTTT.

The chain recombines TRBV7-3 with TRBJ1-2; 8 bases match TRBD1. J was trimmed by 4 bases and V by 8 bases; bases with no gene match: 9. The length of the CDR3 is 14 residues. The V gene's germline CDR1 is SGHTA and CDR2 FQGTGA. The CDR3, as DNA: TGTGCCAGCGGCCCAGGGGGCGTGGGCTATGGCTACACCTTC. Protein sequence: CASGPGGVGYGYTF.

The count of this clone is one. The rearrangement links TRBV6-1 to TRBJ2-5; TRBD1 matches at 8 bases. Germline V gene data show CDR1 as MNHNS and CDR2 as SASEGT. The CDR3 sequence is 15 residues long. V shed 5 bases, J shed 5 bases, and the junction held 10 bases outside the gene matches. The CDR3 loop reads CASSFGQGGEETQYF. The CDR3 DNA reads TGTGCCAGCAGTTTCGGACAGGGCGGAGAGGAGACCCAGTACTTC.

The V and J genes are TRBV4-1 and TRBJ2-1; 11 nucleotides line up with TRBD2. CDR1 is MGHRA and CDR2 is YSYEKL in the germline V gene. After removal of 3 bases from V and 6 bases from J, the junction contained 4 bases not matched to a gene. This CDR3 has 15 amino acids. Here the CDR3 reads CASSQLAGGVNEQFF. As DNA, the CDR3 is TGCGCCAGCAGCCAGCTAGCGGGGGGCGTCAATGAGCAGTTCTTC.

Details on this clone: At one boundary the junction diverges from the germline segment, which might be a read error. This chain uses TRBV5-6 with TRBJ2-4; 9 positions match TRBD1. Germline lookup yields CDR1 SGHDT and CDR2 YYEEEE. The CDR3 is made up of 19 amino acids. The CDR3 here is CVSSLFRGQGMSGENIQYF. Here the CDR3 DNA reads TGTGTCAGCAGCTTGTTTAGGGGACAGGGTATGTCCGGGGAAAACATTCAGTACTTC.

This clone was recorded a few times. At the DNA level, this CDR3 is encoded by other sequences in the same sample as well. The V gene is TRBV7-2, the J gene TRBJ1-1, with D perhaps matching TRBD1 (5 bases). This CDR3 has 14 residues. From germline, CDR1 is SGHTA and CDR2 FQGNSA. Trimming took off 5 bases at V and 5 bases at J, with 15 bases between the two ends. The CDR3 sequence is CASSSRTGGTEAFF. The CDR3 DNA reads TGTGCCAGCAGCAGCAGGACGGGGGGGACTGAAGCTTTCTTT.

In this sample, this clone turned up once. The CDR3 DNA follows: TGTGCCAGCAGCTTAGCGCGACAGGGGAGGCCTAGAGCCAAAAACATTCAGTACTTC. Protein sequence: CASSLARQGRPRAKNIQYF. J is TRBJ2-4 and V is TRBV11-3; 8 nucleotides agree with TRBD1. J gave up 0 bases and V 1 base, and 11 bases lay outside the gene matches. CDR1 SGHNT and CDR2 YENEEA come from the germline V gene. CDR3 length: 19 amino acids.

For the CDR3, the DNA is TGTGCCAGCAAGACAGGGGAAGGCACCGGGGAGCTGTTTTTT. Protein product: CASKTGEGTGELFF. V and J are TRBV7-9 and TRBJ2-2, with 8 nucleotides matching TRBD1. The V gene's germline CDR1 is SEHNR and CDR2 FQNEAQ (reference sequence). The CDR3 spans 14 residues. The V segment lost 7 bases and the J segment 4 bases; nucleotides outside the gene matches: 5.

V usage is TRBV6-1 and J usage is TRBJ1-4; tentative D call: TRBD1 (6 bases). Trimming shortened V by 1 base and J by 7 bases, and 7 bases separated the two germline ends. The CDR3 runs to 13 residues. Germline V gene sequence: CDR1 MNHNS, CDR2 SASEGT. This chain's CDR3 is CASSEGTVEKLFF. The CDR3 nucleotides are TGTGCCAGCAGTGAAGGGACAGTTGAAAAACTGTTTTTT.

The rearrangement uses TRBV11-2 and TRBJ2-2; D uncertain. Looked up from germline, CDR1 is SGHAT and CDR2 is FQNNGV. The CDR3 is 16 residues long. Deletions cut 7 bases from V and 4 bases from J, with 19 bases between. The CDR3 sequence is CASTTARKMSTGELFF. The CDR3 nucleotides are TGTGCCAGCACCACTGCGAGGAAGATGAGCACCGGGGAGCTGTTTTTT.

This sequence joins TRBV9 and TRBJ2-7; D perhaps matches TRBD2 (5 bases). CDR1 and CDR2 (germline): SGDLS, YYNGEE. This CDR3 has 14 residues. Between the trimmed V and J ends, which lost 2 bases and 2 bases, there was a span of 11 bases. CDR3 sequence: CASSVAGVAYEQYF. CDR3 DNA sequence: TGTGCCAGCAGCGTGGCCGGGGTTGCCTACGAGCAGTACTTC.

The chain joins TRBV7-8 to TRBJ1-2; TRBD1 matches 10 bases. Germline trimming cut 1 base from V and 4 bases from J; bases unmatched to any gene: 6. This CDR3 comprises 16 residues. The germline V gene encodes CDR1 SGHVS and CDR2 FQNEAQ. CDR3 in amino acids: CASSLVAGTGVYGYTF. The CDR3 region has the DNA TGTGCCAGCAGCTTAGTAGCCGGGACAGGGGTCTATGGCTACACCTTC.

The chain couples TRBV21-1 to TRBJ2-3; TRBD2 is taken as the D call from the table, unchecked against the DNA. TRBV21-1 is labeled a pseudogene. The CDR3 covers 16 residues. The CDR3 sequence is CASSKATSGSTDTQYF. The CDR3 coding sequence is TGTGCCAGCAGCAAAGCGACTAGCGGGAGCACAGATACGCAGTATTTT.

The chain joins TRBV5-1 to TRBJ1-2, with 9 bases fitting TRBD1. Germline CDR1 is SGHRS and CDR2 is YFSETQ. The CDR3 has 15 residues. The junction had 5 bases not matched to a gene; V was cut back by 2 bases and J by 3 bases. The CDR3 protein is CASSLQGAPDYGYTF. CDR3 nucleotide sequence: TGCGCCAGCAGCTTACAGGGGGCGCCGGACTATGGCTACACCTTC. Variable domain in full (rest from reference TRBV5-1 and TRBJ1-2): KAGVTQTPRYLIKTRGQQVTLSCSPISGHRSVSWYQQTPGQGLQFLFEYFSETQRNKGNFPGRFSGRQFSNSRSEMNVSTLELGDSALYLCASSLQGAPDYGYTFGSGTRLTVV.

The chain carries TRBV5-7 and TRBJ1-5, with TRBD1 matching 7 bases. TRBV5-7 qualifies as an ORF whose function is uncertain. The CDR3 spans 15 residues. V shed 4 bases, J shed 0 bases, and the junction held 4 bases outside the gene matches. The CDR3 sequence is CASSQGQISNQPQHF. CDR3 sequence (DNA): TGTGCCAGCAGCCAGGGACAGATTAGCAATCAGCCCCAGCATTTT.